One sample yielded the 27 T cell receptor beta chains listed below, sequenced in a study of control samples from healthy donors and cancer patients. This table comes from immunoSEQ multiplex PCR, and its TCRdb copy is limited to in-frame clones, with some not included. Of over 80,000 clones in the sample, around four fifths were seen once. The sequenced sample was blood. The receptor source for this set is a man aged 25-45 years in good health.

This chain joins TRBV10-1 and TRBJ2-7; 11 nucleotides agree with TRBD1. Germline V gives CDR1 WNHNN, CDR2 SYGVQD (reference sequence). V lost 5 bases, J lost 5 bases, and 5 bases stayed unmatched. This CDR3 comprises 14 residues. This chain's CDR3 is CASSRGQGADEQYF. The DNA for the CDR3 is TGCGCCAGCAGTCGTGGACAGGGGGCTGACGAGCAGTACTTC.

This clone was observed once. The gene calls are TRBV19 and TRBJ1-1, with 7 nucleotides matching TRBD1. Germline V gives CDR1 LNHDA, CDR2 SQIVND (reference sequence). The junction had 7 bases not matched to a gene; V was cut back by 8 bases and J by 1 base. The CDR3 has 14 residues. The CDR3, as DNA: TGTGCCAGTTCAGGGGGGCGGGGGAACACTGAAGCTTTCTTT. Its protein product is CASSGGRGNTEAFF.

V gene TRBV2 combines with J gene TRBJ2-5, with D tentatively TRBD1 (6 bases). V was trimmed by 6 bases and J by 5 bases, leaving 16 bases between them. Germline CDR1 SNHLY, CDR2 FYNNEI. CDR3 size: 14 residues. The CDR3 spells CASSQTRGSETQYF. The DNA of the CDR3 is TGTGCCAGCAGCCAAACGAGGGGGTCGGAGACCCAGTACTTC.

The rearrangement links TRBV5-1 to TRBJ2-1; 11 positions match TRBD1. Per the germline V gene, CDR1 is SGHRS and CDR2 is YFSETQ. Losses at the gene ends were 5 bases for V and 8 bases for J; bases not matched to a gene: 9. The CDR3 has 15 residues. This CDR3 reads CASSLPGTGGDEQFF. The CDR3 DNA sequence: TGCGCCAGCAGTTTGCCCGGGACAGGGGGGGATGAGCAGTTCTTC.

The rearrangement links TRBV7-8 to TRBJ2-7, with 10 bases fitting TRBD1. Germline assignment: CDR1 SGHVS and CDR2 FQNEAQ. Germline trimming cut 3 bases from V and 3 bases from J; bases unmatched to any gene: 14. The CDR3 totals 18 residues. The CDR3 DNA follows: TGTGCCAGCAGCTTGGGGTCGGCTACCGGGACAGGGGTCTACGAGCAGTACTTC. This translates into CASSLGSATGTGVYEQYF.

The CDR3 bases are TGTGCCTGGACCGTACAGGGGGCAGGATTATACGAGCAGTACTTC. This encodes CAWTVQGAGLYEQYF. The chain links TRBV30 to TRBJ2-7, with TRBD1 matching over 9 bases. This CDR3 region has 15 residues. The germline gives CDR1 GTSNPN, CDR2 SVGIG (reference sequence). Trimming removed 4 bases from V and 4 bases from J; junction bases left unmatched: 11.

The V gene is TRBV7-9, the J gene TRBJ1-6, with D hard to call. Germline CDR1 is SEHNR and CDR2 is FQNEAQ (reference sequence). The CDR3 contains 14 residues. V was trimmed by 5 bases and J by 5 bases, leaving 10 bases between them. The CDR3 DNA is TGTGCCAGCAGCGCCTGGACGGATAATTCACCCCTCCACTTT. This encodes CASSAWTDNSPLHF.

Remarks on this clone: The same CDR3 also results from other DNA sequences found in this sample. V and J are TRBV7-9 and TRBJ2-3; TRBD1 agrees at 10 bases. The CDR3 is 14 amino acids. J was trimmed by 3 bases and V by 5 bases; bases with no gene match: 2. Germline lookup yields CDR1 SEHNR and CDR2 FQNEAQ (reference sequence). CDR3: CASSPDRGTDTQYF. The CDR3, as DNA: TGTGCCAGCAGCCCGGACAGGGGGACAGATACGCAGTATTTT.

For the CDR3, the DNA is TGTGCCACTCTCGGGACAGGGAAGGGTGGCTACACCTTC. As protein: CATLGTGKGGYTF. V and J are TRBV6-5 and TRBJ1-2; 9 positions agree with TRBD1. V shed 10 bases, J shed 7 bases, and the junction held 10 bases outside the gene matches. This CDR3 is built from 13 residues. Germline V gene data show CDR1 as MNHEY and CDR2 as SVGAGI.

This sequence joins TRBV18 and TRBJ1-1; no firm D call. CDR1 is KGHSH and CDR2 is LQKENI in the germline V gene. The CDR3 spans 14 residues. With 2 bases removed from V and 5 bases from J, the gap between germline ends came to 12 bases. The CDR3 DNA is TGTGCCAGCTCACCAGGTCCCGGAGGGACTGAAGCTTTCTTT. Translation gives CASSPGPGGTEAFF.

CDR3 DNA sequence: TGCGCCAGCAGCTTGGGGCCTGGGAGCCCCTACGAGCAGTACTTC. Translating it yields CASSLGPGSPYEQYF. The V call is TRBV5-1, the J call TRBJ2-7; weak D call: TRBD2 (5 bases). Germline assignment: CDR1 SGHRS and CDR2 YFSETQ. With 0 bases removed from V and 2 bases from J, the gap between germline ends came to 12 bases. The CDR3 contains 15 residues.

CDR3 nucleotides: TGTGCCAGTACCACCACAGGGGGCGCCTATGGCTACACCTTC. Translated: CASTTTGGAYGYTF. The chain combines TRBV19 with TRBJ1-2, with 9 bases identical to TRBD1. The V and J ends lost 7 bases and 4 bases, in that order; junction bases with no gene match: 7. Looked up from germline, CDR1 is LNHDA and CDR2 is SQIVND (reference sequence). This CDR3 region has 14 residues. Variable domain in full (rest from reference TRBV19 and TRBJ1-2): DGGITQSPKYLFRKEGQNVTLSCEQNLNHDAMYWYRQDPGQGLRLIYYSQIVNDFQKGDIAEGYSVSREKKESFPLTVTSAQKNPTAFYLCASTTTGGAYGYTFGSGTRLTVV.

This clone was counted only a few times. V usage is TRBV28 and J usage is TRBJ2-4; D call uncertain. The CDR3 has 17 residues. CDR1 is MDHEN and CDR2 is SYDVKM in the germline V gene. Trimming shortened V by 2 bases and J by 2 bases, and 16 bases separated the two germline ends. The DNA for the CDR3 is TGTGCCAGCAGTTTAGGTGAAGGTTCCCCTTCCAAAAACATTCAGTACTTC. It is translated as CASSLGEGSPSKNIQYF.

The chain employs TRBV11-1 and TRBJ1-2; 11 nucleotides agree with TRBD1. The V gene end was trimmed by 5 bases and the J gene end by 3 bases; junction bases not matched to a gene: 8. The CDR3 loop spans 16 amino acids. Germline CDR1 reads SGHAT; CDR2 reads FQDESV (reference sequence). CDR3 in DNA: TGTGCCAGCAGCCGAACTCTGGGACAGGGGGACTATGGCTACACCTTC. Translation gives CASSRTLGQGDYGYTF.

This chain joins TRBV6-5 and TRBJ1-6; TRBD1 might be the D (5 bases). V lost 5 bases and J lost 10, with 12 bases in between. CDR1 and CDR2 from the germline V gene are MNHEY and SVGAGI. The CDR3 length is 13 residues. For the CDR3, the DNA is TGTGCCAGCAGTCGACAGAGTCAGTCACCCCTCCACTTT. As protein: CASSRQSQSPLHF.

The chain carries TRBV6-5 and TRBJ2-2, with unresolved D. The V and J ends lost 6 bases and 6 bases respectively, with 8 bases between them. The germline gives CDR1 MNHEY, CDR2 SVGAGI. This CDR3 comprises 12 residues. The CDR3 loop reads CASRLGSGELFF. In DNA form, the CDR3 reads TGTGCCAGCAGATTGGGGTCCGGGGAGCTGTTTTTT.

The rearrangement joins TRBV5-1 to TRBJ2-5; perhaps TRBD2 as D (6 bases). The CDR3 totals 14 residues. V dropped 4 bases and J dropped 5 bases, with 15 bases sitting between them. The germline gives CDR1 SGHRS, CDR2 YFSETQ. CDR3 protein: CASSPTEGWETQYF. For the CDR3, the DNA is TGCGCCAGCAGCCCAACGGAGGGGTGGGAGACCCAGTACTTC.

The chain joins TRBV7-8 to TRBJ2-7; 10 bases are a match to TRBD2. With V trimmed by 5 bases and J by 2 bases, 9 bases remained unmatched. This CDR3 region has 16 residues. Germline V gene sequence: CDR1 SGHVS, CDR2 FQNEAQ. The chain's CDR3 is CASSPSGGAMPYEQYF. The CDR3 DNA reads as TGTGCCAGCAGCCCAAGCGGGGGGGCAATGCCCTACGAGCAGTACTTC.

Turning to this clone: This same CDR3 is encoded by further DNA sequences in the sample. The gene calls are TRBV5-1 and TRBJ2-3; the D gene could be TRBD1 or TRBD2 (5 bases each). Germline CDR1 and CDR2: SGHRS and YFSETQ. With 4 bases removed from V and 0 bases from J, the gap between germline ends came to 9 bases. The CDR3 is 14 residues long. The CDR3 region is CASSRDGSTDTQYF. The CDR3 DNA sequence: TGCGCCAGCAGCCGGGACGGTAGCACAGATACGCAGTATTTT.

This sequence joins TRBV5-1 and TRBJ2-1; TRBD2 matches 11 bases. CDR1 and CDR2 (germline): SGHRS, YFSETQ. With V trimmed by 4 bases and J by 8 bases, 11 bases remained unmatched. The CDR3 length is 16 residues. CDR3 amino acids: CASSKSLAGGNDEQFF. Here the CDR3 DNA reads TGCGCCAGCAGCAAATCCCTAGCGGGGGGCAACGATGAGCAGTTCTTC.

This chain uses TRBV2 with TRBJ1-6; D call uncertain. There are 15 residues in the CDR3. Germline V gene lookup returns CDR1 SNHLY and CDR2 FYNNEI. V shed 7 bases and J shed 8 bases, with 18 bases lying between them. In nucleotides, the CDR3 is TGTGCCAGCACTGAGCTCGAACCGGCGCATTCACCCCTCCACTTT. Translated, it gives CASTELEPAHSPLHF.

The chain carries TRBV18 and TRBJ1-6; no firm D call. The CDR3 covers 16 residues. Germline V gene data show CDR1 as KGHSH and CDR2 as LQKENI. V lost 3 bases and J 7 bases, leaving 16 bases between the germline ends. CDR3 loop: CASSPGRGKENSPLHF. The CDR3 region has the DNA TGTGCCAGCTCACCGGGTAGAGGGAAGGAAAATTCACCCCTCCACTTT.

This chain joins TRBV5-4 and TRBJ2-7, with 7 nucleotides matching TRBD1. CDR1 is SGHNT, CDR2 YYREEE, per germline (reference sequence). The CDR3 spans 13 residues. Losses at the gene ends were 2 bases for V and 2 bases for J; bases not matched to a gene: 1. In DNA, the CDR3 is TGTGCCAGCAGCTTACAGGGGACCTACGAGCAGTACTTC. This translates into CASSLQGTYEQYF.

This rearrangement joins TRBV29-1 to TRBJ2-1; D perhaps matches TRBD2 (5 bases). There are 13 residues in the CDR3. Trimming removed 3 bases at V and 5 bases at J, with 11 bases between. CDR1 SQVTM and CDR2 ANQGSEA come from the germline V gene. CDR3 sequence: CSVERAINNEQFF. The CDR3 coding sequence is TGCAGCGTTGAGAGGGCCATTAACAATGAGCAGTTCTTC.

The rearrangement joins TRBV15 to TRBJ2-1; D ambiguous. Germline V gene sequence: CDR1 LNHNV, CDR2 YYDKDF (reference sequence). CDR3 length: 14 amino acids. Trimming took 3 bases from V and 0 from J, leaving 6 bases between them. The CDR3 DNA follows: TGTGCCACCAGCAGTGGTAACTCCTACAATGAGCAGTTCTTC. It yields the protein CATSSGNSYNEQFF. The whole variable domain, filled in from reference TRBV15 and TRBJ2-1, reads DAMVIQNPRYQVTQFGKPVTLSCSQTLNHNVMYWYQQKSSQAPKLLFHYYDKDFNNEADTPDNFQSRRPNTSFCFLDIRSPGLGDTAMYLCATSSGNSYNEQFFGPGTRLTVL.

The chain employs TRBV7-9 and TRBJ2-3; a possible D gene is TRBD1 (6 bases). The V end was cut by 1 base, the J end by 7 bases, with 18 bases between. This CDR3 has 16 amino acids. Germline assignment: CDR1 SEHNR and CDR2 FQNEAQ (reference sequence). This chain's CDR3 is CASSLGSGTSPNTQYF. CDR3 DNA: TGTGCCAGCAGCTTAGGATCCGGGACATCTCCTAATACGCAGTATTTT.

This clone was observed a handful of times. The CDR3 spells CASSKGMGLAGATDTQYF. In DNA, the CDR3 is TGTGCCAGCAGCAAAGGAATGGGACTAGCGGGAGCCACAGATACGCAGTATTTT. V is TRBV21-1 and J is TRBJ2-3; the table calls TRBD2, which could not be checked here. TRBV21-1 is a pseudogene segment. The CDR3 contains 18 residues.